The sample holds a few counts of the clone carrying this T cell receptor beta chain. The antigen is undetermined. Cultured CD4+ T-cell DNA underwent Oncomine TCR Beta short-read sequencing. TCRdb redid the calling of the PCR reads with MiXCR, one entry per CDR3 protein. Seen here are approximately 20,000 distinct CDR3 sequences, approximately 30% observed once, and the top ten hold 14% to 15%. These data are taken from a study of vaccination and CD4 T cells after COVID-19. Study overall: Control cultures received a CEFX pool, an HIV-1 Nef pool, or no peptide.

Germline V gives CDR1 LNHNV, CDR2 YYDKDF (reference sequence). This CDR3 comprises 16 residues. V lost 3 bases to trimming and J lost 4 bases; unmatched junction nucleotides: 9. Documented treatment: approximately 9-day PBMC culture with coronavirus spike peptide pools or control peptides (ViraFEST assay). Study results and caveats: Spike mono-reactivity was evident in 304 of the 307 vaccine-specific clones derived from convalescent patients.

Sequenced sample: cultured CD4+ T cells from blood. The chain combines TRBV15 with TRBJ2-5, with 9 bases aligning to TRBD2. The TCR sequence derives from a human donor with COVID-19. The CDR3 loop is CATSRGGSGGSETQYF. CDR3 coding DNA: TGTGCCACCAGCAGGGGGGGTAGCGGGGGTTCAGAGACCCAGTACTTC.